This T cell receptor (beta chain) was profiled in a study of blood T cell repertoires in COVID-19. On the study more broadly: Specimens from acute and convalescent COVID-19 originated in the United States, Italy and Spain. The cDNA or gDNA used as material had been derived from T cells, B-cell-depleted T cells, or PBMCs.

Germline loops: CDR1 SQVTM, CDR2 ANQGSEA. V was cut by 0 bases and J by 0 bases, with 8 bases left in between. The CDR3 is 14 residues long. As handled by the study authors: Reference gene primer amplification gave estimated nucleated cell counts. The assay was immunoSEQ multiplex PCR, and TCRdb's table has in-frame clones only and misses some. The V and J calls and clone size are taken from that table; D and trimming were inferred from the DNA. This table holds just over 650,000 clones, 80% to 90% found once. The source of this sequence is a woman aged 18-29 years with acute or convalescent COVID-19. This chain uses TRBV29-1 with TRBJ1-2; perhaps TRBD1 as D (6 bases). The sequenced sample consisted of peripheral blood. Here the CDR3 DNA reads TGCAGCGTTGAAGAAGGGACAACTAACTATGGCTACACCTTC. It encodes CSVEEGTTNYGYTF.